The 11 T cell receptor beta chains reported below all come from one sample, sequenced in a study of blood T cell repertoires in COVID-19. The protocol was immunoSEQ multiplex PCR, while the TCRdb copy is restricted to in-frame clones and leaves out a portion. The repertoire holds about 240,000 clones, 80% to 90% seen once, with under 10% in the top ten. The source material was PBMCs or T cells enriched from blood (not recorded which). These receptors all stem from a man aged 35 to 55 who had recovered from COVID-19.

The gene calls are TRBV5-8 and TRBJ1-1; perhaps TRBD1 as D (6 bases). Deletions cut 0 bases from V and 1 base from J, with 22 bases between. Germline CDR1 reads SGHTS; CDR2 reads YDEGEE. The CDR3 loop spans 19 amino acids. Written as DNA, the CDR3 is TGTGCCAGCAGCTTGGGTTGGGGCATTACAGGGATGGGGAACACTGAAGCTTTCTTT. This gives the protein CASSLGWGITGMGNTEAFF.

The V and J genes are TRBV11-2 and TRBJ2-7; 12 bases line up with TRBD2. CDR1 and CDR2 from the germline V gene are SGHAT and FQNNGV. Trimming removed 3 bases from V and 1 base from J; junction bases left unmatched: 7. CDR3 size: 17 residues. This chain's CDR3 is CASSLPKTSGGSYEQYF. CDR3 coding DNA: TGTGCCAGCAGCTTGCCCAAGACTAGCGGGGGATCCTACGAGCAGTACTTC.

This clone was counted only a few times. This rearrangement joins TRBV4-1 to TRBJ1-6; unclear D gene. V was trimmed by 2 bases and J by 10 bases, leaving 15 bases between them. The CDR3 extends over 15 amino acids. Germline V lookup: CDR1 MGHRA, CDR2 YSYEKL. CDR3 nucleotides: TGCGCCAGCAGCCAAATATTACGGGAGGAATCACCCCTCCACTTT. This translates into CASSQILREESPLHF.

The chain combines TRBV5-5 with TRBJ2-7; possibly TRBD1 for D (7 bases). V was shortened by 2 bases and J by 0 bases, with 21 bases between the two germline ends. Looked up from germline, CDR1 is SGHKS and CDR2 is YYEKEE (reference sequence). CDR3 length: 18 residues. CDR3 coding DNA: TGTGCCAGCAGCTTTACTTACAGGGGCGGAGGGGCCTCCTACGAGCAGTACTTC. This codes for CASSFTYRGGGASYEQYF. The full variable domain, rest sourced from reference TRBV5-5 and TRBJ2-7, is DAGVTQSPTHLIKTRGQQVTLRCSPISGHKSVSWYQQVLGQGPQFIFQYYEKEERGRGNFPDRFSARQFPNYSSELNVNALLLGDSALYLCASSFTYRGGGASYEQYFGPGTRLTVT.

The CDR3 DNA is TGTGCCACCAGTGATTCCCTGACTAGCGGGTACAATGAGCAGTTCTTC. It translates to CATSDSLTSGYNEQFF. This chain links TRBV24-1 with TRBJ2-1; 10 bases line up with TRBD2. Germline trimming cut 2 bases from V and 4 bases from J; bases unmatched to any gene: 4. CDR1 is KGHDR and CDR2 is SFDVKD in the germline V gene. The CDR3 extends over 16 amino acids.

J is TRBJ1-5 and V is TRBV28; 7 bases are a match to TRBD1. Unmatched junction bases numbered 8, after V lost 5 bases and J lost 4 bases. Germline V CDR1 and CDR2: MDHEN, SYDVKM. The CDR3 is made up of 15 amino acids. The CDR3 loop is CASSGSGQVNQPQHF. CDR3 DNA: TGTGCCAGCAGTGGTTCCGGACAGGTTAATCAGCCCCAGCATTTT.

The chain employs TRBV5-1 and TRBJ2-1, with 10 bases lining up with TRBD2. The CDR3 extends over 15 amino acids. Unmatched junction bases numbered 10, after V lost 6 bases and J lost 7 bases. CDR1 is SGHRS, CDR2 YFSETQ, per germline. CDR3 region: CASTPLAGENNEQFF. The CDR3 DNA follows: TGCGCCAGCACCCCCCTAGCGGGGGAGAATAATGAGCAGTTCTTC.

The genes are TRBV19 and TRBJ2-3; maybe TRBD2 (6 bases). Germline CDR1 LNHDA, CDR2 SQIVND (reference sequence). The CDR3 extends over 13 amino acids. The CDR3 spells CASAGRSTDTQYF. CDR3 in DNA: TGTGCGAGCGCGGGGCGTAGCACAGATACGCAGTATTTT. Complete variable domain (other parts from reference TRBV19 and TRBJ2-3): DGGITQSPKYLFRKEGQNVTLSCEQNLNHDAMYWYRQDPGQGLRLIYYSQIVNDFQKGDIAEGYSVSREKKESFPLTVTSAQKNPTAFYLCASAGRSTDTQYFGPGTRLTVL.

V and J are TRBV12-5 and TRBJ2-7, with D possibly matching TRBD2 (6 bases). V dropped 8 bases and J dropped 0 bases, with 17 bases sitting between them. This CDR3 is 15 amino acids long. The germline V gene has CDR1 LGHNT and CDR2 FRNRAP. The CDR3 loop reads CASSLGAGSSYEQYF. As DNA, the CDR3 is TGTGCTAGTAGCCTCGGGGCGGGATCCTCCTACGAGCAGTACTTC.

The chain joins TRBV18 to TRBJ1-2, with D perhaps matching TRBD1 (6 bases). Trimming took 3 bases from V and 8 from J, leaving 22 bases between them. Germline V lookup: CDR1 KGHSH, CDR2 LQKENI. There are 16 residues in the CDR3. This chain's CDR3 is CASSPRNREVGGGYTF. The CDR3 DNA reads as TGTGCCAGCTCACCGCGGAACAGGGAAGTGGGTGGCGGCTACACCTTC.

V gene TRBV7-9 combines with J gene TRBJ1-1, with a weak D call TRBD1 (6 bases). Trimming shortened V by 5 bases and J by 2 bases, and 24 bases separated the two germline ends. The germline CDR1 and CDR2 sequences are SEHNR and FQNEAQ (reference sequence). The CDR3 runs 18 residues. The CDR3 region has the DNA TGTGCCAGCAGCCCATCGAGGAGGGGGGGGCTGGGAAACACTGAAGCTTTCTTT. It translates to CASSPSRRGGLGNTEAFF.